The present T cell receptor (beta chain) was sequenced within a study of T cell responses to AZD1222 COVID-19 vaccine. General observations from the study: AZD1222 recipients seropositive at baseline numbered only 5 or 6. Among vaccine-associated CD4 TCRs, coverage spanned spike, with dominance at 160-218 and 743-854. Mostly white British, mostly female donors; authors suggested clonal diversity may be underestimated. Spike-specific TCR breadth and depth were elevated following two AZD1222 doses.

Generated by immunoSEQ multiplex PCR, the TCRdb table keeps only in-frame clones and is missing some. The sample includes tens of thousands of clones, roughly 80% seen only once; the top ten take approximately 20%. The CDR3 consists of 15 residues. Germline CDR1 reads SGDLS; CDR2 reads YYNGEE. Unmatched junction bases numbered 7, after V lost 3 bases and J lost 11 bases. As concerns this clone: The antigen remains unidentified.

This chain connects TRBV9 to TRBJ2-4; 14 bases match TRBD2. This clonotype was sampled from an adult in good health. The sequencing used peripheral blood, collected on day 0 of MenACWY control vaccination. CDR3 bases: TGTGCCAGCAGCGGGACTAGCGGGGGGTACCAGCTTCAGTACTTC. This codes for CASSGTSGGYQLQYF.